This T cell receptor (beta chain) was captured by sequencing in a study of CD8 T cells in Susac syndrome (dated by TCRdb to the late 2010s). Concerning the study at large: Repertoire sequencing was used to test whether CD8+ T cell activation and differentiation in Susac syndrome was antigen driven. The study compared CD8+ T cell repertoire clonality among roughly eleven healthy donors, around 14 Susac syndrome patients and roughly 16 multiple sclerosis patients. What the study reported, not specific to this receptor: The number of individuals in the TCR sequencing and HLA analysis was acknowledged as relatively small.

After removal of 6 bases from V and 2 bases from J, the junction retains 10 bases not matched to a gene. CDR1 and CDR2 were assigned from the germline V gene (reference sequence) as DFQATT and SNEGSKA. From the cysteine through the phenylalanine, the CDR3 covers 15 amino acids. CDR3 DNA only is kept here, 45 bases in frame from base 1. RNA was extracted with the RNeasy kit and about 0.5 to 1 ug was reverse transcribed using random hexamers. The immunoSEQ multiplex PCR assay, covering 54 Vbeta and 13 Jbeta segments, was used to amplify TCR beta CDR3 regions. Bias from PCR amplification was corrected by using a synthetic template baseline for primer optimization and for computational correction. As for how the authors treated the data: Reads were annotated to V, D and J genes per IMGT and analyzed with immunoSEQ Analyzer, keeping only productive sequences. Clonality was computed as one minus Shannon entropy normalized by log2 of the number of productive unique sequences. For each patient and control, public and private clones were evaluated among the 100 most prevalent clones. Clones were defined as Susac-specific when absent from the healthy and MS cohorts, from over a thousand published viral clones and from other ImmuneACCESS disease sequences. TCRdb applied fastp at Q25 and MiXCR to the public reads, then kept only in-frame beta chains. All rows with the same CDR3 protein become a single entry with the most common DNA and genes. These V and J calls derive from TCRdb rather than the authors' analysis. Counted in this sample were approximately 150,000 distinct CDR3 sequences; 75% to 90% of them appeared once. The ten largest clones take up around 0.5% of the sample.

High-throughput TCR beta sequencing profiled peripheral blood CD8+ and CD4+ T cells from healthy donors, Susac syndrome patients and multiple sclerosis patients. Treatment-naive patients with stable or active relapsing-remitting disease fulfilling revised McDonald criteria were used as multiple sclerosis controls. Bulk CD8+ and CD4+ T cells were purified magnetically by negative isolation, whereas CD8+ TEMRA cells were enriched by FACS. Blood was drawn into EDTA tubes, processed within 24 hours, and PBMCs were isolated by density gradient centrifugation. PBMCs intended for TCR sequencing were frozen in liquid nitrogen and were later thawed in a 37 degrees C water bath. The sorted or isolated CD4+, CD8+ and CD8+ TEMRA cells reached a purity of at least 90%. Worth noting for this clonotype: Its antigen target is currently unknown. Nothing much larger sits one base from this clone, and base qualities are not available.

Rearrangement joined TRBV20-1 to TRBJ1-2, and 9 junctional nucleotides match TRBD1. Source material: CD8+ T cells from PBMCs. This sequence was found in a human donor with multiple sclerosis. The CDR3 sequence is CSALLPGQGNYGYTF. The DNA is as follows: TGCAGTGCCCTATTGCCGGGACAGGGAAACTATGGCTACACCTTC.